This T cell receptor beta chain emerged from a study of T cells in Graves' hyperthyroidism and ophthalmopathy. General study points: Most thyroid clonotypes expanded above 0.001 were also detected in blood. Before onset, by a median of approximately 6.2 months, the model predicted ophthalmopathy. A model built on 13 V-J features separated ophthalmopathy from stable hyperthyroidism.

The CDR3 totals 11 residues. V shed 8 bases and J 7 bases; nucleotides not matched to a gene: 3. CDR1 and CDR2 (germline): SGHTA, FQGNSA. It was uncontrolled infection, other autoimmune disease, pregnancy or lactation that excluded patients. A remark on this clonotype: Its specificity is not known.

TCR beta CDR3 region amplification was performed from RNA transcripts. Carried out on the TCR CDR3, a first-round RT-PCR used the HTBI primer set. MiXCR was run by TCRdb on the multiplex PCR reads, yielding one entry per CDR3 protein. The table has around 620,000 distinct CDR3 sequences, roughly 46% seen once. This rearrangement joins TRBV7-2 to TRBJ2-7, with TRBD1 matching 9 bases. Sequenced input: peripheral blood or thyroid tissue (not recorded which). The receptor was derived from an adult woman with Graves' disease, either hyperthyroidism or ophthalmopathy (not recorded which). CDR3 coding DNA: TGTGCCAGCCTCGGGACAGGGGAGCAGTACTTC. Amino acid sequence: CASLGTGEQYF.